The T cell receptor beta chain under discussion was sequenced for a study of blood T cell repertoires in COVID-19. The CDR3 loop spans 15 amino acids. Germline trimming cut 4 bases from V and 11 bases from J; bases unmatched to any gene: 15. Germline V gene lookup returns CDR1 SGHTS and CDR2 YDEGEE. Using immunoSEQ multiplex PCR, the repertoire was profiled, and TCRdb retains in-frame clones only, with some absent. The repertoire consists of over 200,000 clones, with approximately 90% occurring once and the leading ten covering 2% to 2.5%. Sequences were obtained from PBMCs or T cells enriched from blood (not recorded which). The TCR originated in a woman aged 40-49 years with acute COVID-19. V usage is TRBV5-8 and J usage is TRBJ2-3; 8 bases map to TRBD2. In nucleotides, the CDR3 is TGTGCCAGCAGCATCTCCGGGACTAGGGCCCCTAGGCAGTATTTT. Translated, it gives CASSISGTRAPRQYF. The whole variable domain, filled in from reference TRBV5-8 and TRBJ2-3, reads EAGVTQSPTHLIKTRGQQATLRCSPISGHTSVYWYQQALGLGLQFLLWYDEGEERNRGNFPPRFSGRQFPNYSSELNVNALELEDSALYLCASSISGTRAPRQYFGPGTRLTVL.